One sample yielded the 30 T cell receptor beta chains listed below, sequenced in a study of blood T cell repertoires in COVID-19. Data came from immunoSEQ multiplex PCR; TCRdb stores just in-frame clones and leaves some out. In the table there are 55,000 to 75,000 clones, around 67% of which are singletons. The specimen was peripheral blood. These receptors were taken from a man in his 60s with acute or convalescent COVID-19.

The CDR3 DNA follows: TGTGCCAGCAGCTTGTTGGTTAGCGGGAGAGGAGATACGCAGTATTTT. Its translation: CASSLLVSGRGDTQYF. This chain connects TRBV5-4 to TRBJ2-3; 9 bases map to TRBD2. The V segment lost 1 base and the J segment 5 bases; nucleotides outside the gene matches: 8. Germline V gives CDR1 SGHNT, CDR2 YYREEE (reference sequence). This CDR3 region has 16 residues.

This chain's CDR3 is CASSSDRFEAFF. The CDR3 DNA is TGTGCCAGCAGCTCGGACAGGTTTGAAGCTTTCTTT. V and J are TRBV5-4 and TRBJ1-1; 7 nucleotides agree with TRBD1. The CDR3 length is 12 residues. From germline, CDR1 is SGHNT and CDR2 YYREEE (reference sequence). The V segment lost 3 bases and the J segment 7 bases; nucleotides outside the gene matches: 3. The complete variable domain, with remaining parts taken from reference TRBV5-4 and TRBJ1-1, reads ETGVTQSPTHLIKTRGQQVTLRCSSQSGHNTVSWYQQALGQGPQFIFQYYREEENGRGNFPPRFSGLQFPNYSSELNVNALELDDSALYLCASSSDRFEAFFGQGTRLTVV.

CDR3 DNA: TGTGCCAGCAGTCCTCGGGACTACAATGAGCAGTTCTTC. Its translation is CASSPRDYNEQFF. This chain joins TRBV28 and TRBJ2-1, with D possibly matching TRBD2 (5 bases). CDR3 length: 13 residues. In germline, CDR1 is MDHEN, CDR2 SYDVKM. V was cut by 5 bases and J by 3 bases, with 8 bases left in between.

This sequence joins TRBV24-1 and TRBJ2-1; 8 bases line up with TRBD1. The V segment lost 4 bases and the J segment 3 bases; nucleotides outside the gene matches: 4. Germline V CDR1 and CDR2: KGHDR, SFDVKD. The CDR3 loop spans 15 amino acids. CDR3: CATSDPGTGYNEQFF. In nucleotides, the CDR3 is TGTGCCACCAGTGACCCCGGGACAGGCTACAATGAGCAGTTCTTC.

V is TRBV19 and J is TRBJ2-4; weak D call: TRBD2 (6 bases). The CDR3 length is 16 residues. CDR1 is LNHDA and CDR2 is SQIVND in the germline V gene (reference sequence). V lost 8 bases, J lost 0 bases, and 17 bases lay in between. This chain's CDR3 is CASSSGELLAKNIQYF. CDR3 DNA: TGTGCCAGTTCGTCGGGGGAATTACTAGCCAAAAACATTCAGTACTTC.

V gene TRBV2 combines with J gene TRBJ2-1; 7 nucleotides align to TRBD2. This CDR3 has 16 residues. The germline V gene encodes CDR1 SNHLY and CDR2 FYNNEI. With V trimmed by 3 bases and J by 7 bases, 12 bases remained unmatched. CDR3 loop: CASSEAGGSRDNEQFF. The CDR3 DNA reads TGTGCCAGCAGTGAGGCGGGCGGGAGCAGGGATAATGAGCAGTTCTTC.

The V and J genes are TRBV7-8 and TRBJ2-7, with D perhaps matching TRBD2 (5 bases). This CDR3 comprises 12 residues. The germline V gene encodes CDR1 SGHVS and CDR2 FQNEAQ. V lost 8 bases and J 6 bases, leaving 14 bases between the germline ends. The CDR3 spells CASSLAGGEQYF. The CDR3, as DNA: TGTGCCAGCTCTTTGGCGGGCGGCGAGCAGTACTTC.

The chain is built from TRBV2 and TRBJ1-3, with TRBD1 identical over 9 bases. CDR1 is SNHLY and CDR2 is FYNNEI in the germline V gene. This CDR3 contains 15 residues. V was clipped by 6 bases and J by 4 bases; unmatched bases: 7. Here the CDR3 DNA reads TGTGCCAGCAGCAGGGGACAGGGTACGGGAAACACCATATATTTT. Residues: CASSRGQGTGNTIYF.

The chain has TRBV11-2 and TRBJ1-5; D is undetermined. V was cut by 3 bases and J by 5 bases, with 8 bases left in between. The CDR3 runs to 13 residues. CDR1 is SGHAT, CDR2 FQNNGV, per germline. CDR3 region: CASSFGSYQPQHF. CDR3 sequence (DNA): TGTGCCAGCAGCTTCGGGAGCTATCAGCCCCAGCATTTT. Looking up the rest from reference TRBV11-2 and TRBJ1-5 gives the full variable domain: EAGVAQSPRYKIIEKRQSVAFWCNPISGHATLYWYQQILGQGPKLLIQFQNNGVVDDSQLPKDRFSAERLKGVDSTLKIQPAKLEDSAVYLCASSFGSYQPQHFGDGTRLSIL.

This chain joins TRBV7-2 and TRBJ2-4; 13 bases align to TRBD2. This CDR3 region has 16 residues. The junction had 7 bases not matched to a gene; V was cut back by 2 bases and J by 9 bases. Germline V CDR1 and CDR2: SGHTA, FQGNSA. The CDR3 here is CASSLTSGGAVSIQYF. CDR3 nucleotides: TGTGCCAGCAGCTTAACTAGCGGGGGGGCCGTGAGCATTCAGTACTTC. The variable domain in full, completed from reference TRBV7-2 and TRBJ2-4, reads GAGVSQSPSNKVTEKGKDVELRCDPISGHTALYWYRQSLGQGLEFLIYFQGNSAPDKSGLPSDRFSAERTGGSVSTLTIQRTQQEDSAVYLCASSLTSGGAVSIQYFGAGTRLSVL.

This clone occurred a few times. The chain recombines TRBV19 with TRBJ1-6; D might be TRBD1 (5 bases). V was cut by 5 bases and J by 7 bases, with 12 bases left in between. This CDR3 contains 14 residues. Germline-derived CDR1 and CDR2 are LNHDA and SQIVND (reference sequence). CDR3 sequence: CASSFGGENSPLHF. The CDR3 region has the DNA TGTGCCAGTAGTTTTGGAGGGGAAAATTCACCCCTCCACTTT.

The chain employs TRBV18 and TRBJ2-7; the match to TRBD1 covers 9 bases. Germline values: CDR1 KGHSH, CDR2 LQKENI. V shed 3 bases and J 2 bases; nucleotides not matched to a gene: 2. This CDR3 comprises 14 residues. The CDR3 spells CASSPRTGAYEQYF. Written as DNA, the CDR3 is TGTGCCAGCTCACCGCGGACAGGGGCCTACGAGCAGTACTTC. The variable domain in full, with the rest retrieved from reference TRBV18 and TRBJ2-7, is NAGVMQNPRHLVRRRGQEARLRCSPMKGHSHVYWYRQLPEEGLKFMVYLQKENIIDESGMPKERFSAEFPKEGPSILRIQQVVRGDSAAYFCASSPRTGAYEQYFGPGTRLTVT.

The V call is TRBV12-3 or TRBV12-4, the J call TRBJ2-7; the D gene is possibly TRBD1 (8 bases). V lost 6 bases and J 4 bases, leaving 13 bases between the germline ends. The CDR3 has 13 residues. CDR3: CASRTGGGYEQYV. The CDR3, as DNA: TGTGCCAGCAGAACAGGGGGAGGGTACGAGCAGTACGTC.

The rearrangement joins TRBV30 to TRBJ1-4; perhaps TRBD1 as D (5 bases). CDR1 is GTSNPN and CDR2 is SVGIG in the germline V gene (reference sequence). The CDR3 has 13 residues. V lost 4 bases to trimming and J lost 5 bases, with 11 bases between them. CDR3 amino acids: CAWNAGGNEKLFF. The CDR3 DNA reads as TGTGCCTGGAATGCCGGGGGAAATGAAAAACTGTTTTTT.

This clone was detected a few times. The genes are TRBV18 and TRBJ2-1; 9 nucleotides match TRBD1. The CDR3 totals 15 residues. V was clipped by 2 bases and J by 6 bases; unmatched bases: 5. CDR1 is KGHSH, CDR2 LQKENI, per germline. The CDR3 loop is CASSPKQGASNEQFF. The CDR3 bases are TGTGCCAGCTCACCAAAACAGGGGGCGTCCAATGAGCAGTTCTTC.

The CDR3 reads CASSPYEGGSTDTQYF. DNA for the CDR3: TGCGCCAGCAGCCCCTATGAAGGCGGGAGCACAGATACGCAGTATTTT. The chain couples TRBV5-1 to TRBJ2-3, with D maybe TRBD2 (5 bases). Trimming took 4 bases from V and 0 from J, leaving 15 bases between them. Germline V gene lookup returns CDR1 SGHRS and CDR2 YFSETQ. This CDR3 comprises 16 residues.

The V and J genes are TRBV6-5 and TRBJ2-3; 8 nucleotides agree with TRBD1. CDR1 MNHEY and CDR2 SVGAGI come from the germline V gene. J gave up 5 bases and V 6 bases, and 7 bases lay outside the gene matches. CDR3 size: 14 residues. The CDR3 protein is CASRLDRAVDTQYF. CDR3 coding DNA: TGTGCCAGCAGACTGGACAGGGCCGTAGATACGCAGTATTTT.

Ten or more counts support this clone. This chain links TRBV6-1 with TRBJ2-7; 9 nucleotides align to TRBD1. CDR3 length equals 15 residues. Germline V gene data show CDR1 as MNHNS and CDR2 as SASEGT. The CDR3 DNA follows: TGTGCCAGCAATGAAGTAGGGACAGGGCCCTACGAGCAGTACGTC. This gives the protein CASNEVGTGPYEQYV.

The chain recombines TRBV28 with TRBJ2-1; D is unresolved. The CDR3 has 12 residues. V was shortened by 2 bases and J by 6 bases, with 5 bases between the two germline ends. Germline V gene sequence: CDR1 MDHEN, CDR2 SYDVKM. CDR3 loop: CASSLIGNEQFF. The CDR3 DNA is TGTGCCAGCAGTTTAATCGGCAATGAGCAGTTCTTC.

This clone came up many times. The rearrangement links TRBV28 to TRBJ1-1, with D unresolved. The length of the CDR3 is 13 residues. Germline loops: CDR1 MDHEN, CDR2 SYDVKM. V shed 5 bases and J shed 6 bases, with 13 bases lying between them. The DNA for the CDR3 is TGTGCCAGCAGTGACAACCCGTGGGCTGAAGCTTTCTTT. Translation: CASSDNPWAEAFF. The whole variable domain, remainder taken from reference TRBV28 and TRBJ1-1, is DVKVTQSSRYLVKRTGEKVFLECVQDMDHENMFWYRQDPGLGLRLIYFSYDVKMKEKGDIPEGYSVSREKKERFSLILESASTNQTSMYLCASSDNPWAEAFFGQGTRLTVV.

This clone was recorded a few times. This chain connects TRBV19 to TRBJ2-3; 7 bases fit TRBD2. The V and J ends lost 4 bases and 2 bases, in that order; junction bases with no gene match: 6. CDR1 and CDR2 (germline): LNHDA, SQIVND (reference sequence). This CDR3 is 15 amino acids long. The CDR3 DNA reads as TGTGCCAGTAGTACTCCTAGCGGACTCACAGATACGCAGTATTTT. Encoded protein: CASSTPSGLTDTQYF. Based on the CDR3 plus reference TRBV19 and TRBJ2-3, the full variable domain is DGGITQSPKYLFRKEGQNVTLSCEQNLNHDAMYWYRQDPGQGLRLIYYSQIVNDFQKGDIAEGYSVSREKKESFPLTVTSAQKNPTAFYLCASSTPSGLTDTQYFGPGTRLTVL.

V and J are TRBV10-1 and TRBJ1-3; no clear D. Looked up from germline, CDR1 is WNHNN and CDR2 is SYGVQD (reference sequence). CDR3 size: 13 residues. With 3 bases removed from V and 7 bases from J, the gap between germline ends came to 10 bases. In nucleotides, the CDR3 is TGCGCCAGCAGTGATTCCAGTCGCAACACCATATATTTT. Translating gives CASSDSSRNTIYF.

The chain uses TRBV24-1 and TRBJ2-5; possibly TRBD2 for D (7 bases). The ends were cut back, 10 bases at V and 4 bases at J, with 15 bases in the middle. CDR1 KGHDR and CDR2 SFDVKD come from the germline V gene. This CDR3 is 13 amino acids long. The CDR3: CATARGAGETQYF. The CDR3 DNA reads TGTGCCACTGCACGGGGGGCAGGAGAGACCCAGTACTTC.

J is TRBJ2-1 and V is TRBV5-6, with D possibly TRBD2 on 6 matching bases. The germline CDR1 and CDR2 sequences are SGHDT and YYEEEE. Trimming took 4 bases from V and 3 from J, leaving 17 bases between them. The CDR3 has 16 amino acids. The CDR3 loop is CASSPTGRNLYNEQFF. The DNA for the CDR3 is TGTGCCAGCAGCCCAACGGGGAGGAATCTCTACAATGAGCAGTTCTTC.

This clone has just one count. V usage is TRBV11-2 and J usage is TRBJ1-1, with D perhaps matching TRBD1 (5 bases). This CDR3 spans 15 amino acids. Germline values: CDR1 SGHAT, CDR2 FQNNGV. V was pared by 6 bases and J by 3 bases, with 17 bases between. Written as DNA, the CDR3 is TGTGCCAGCAGACTCACGGGAGGGGCGGACACTGAAGCTTTCTTT. It yields the protein CASRLTGGADTEAFF.

Only one count was recorded for this clone. The chain carries TRBV6-2 or TRBV6-3 and TRBJ1-1, with 7 bases fitting TRBD1. Germline loops: CDR1 MNHEY, CDR2 SVGEGT. CDR3 length equals 15 residues. The ends lost 4 bases at V and 0 bases at J; junction bases unmatched: 5. The CDR3 sequence is CASSSTGQLNTEAFF. CDR3 in DNA: TGTGCCAGCAGTTCCACGGGACAGCTGAACACTGAAGCTTTCTTT.

The V and J genes are TRBV7-9 and TRBJ2-3; unclear D gene. The CDR3 has 15 amino acids. Trimming cost V 5 bases and J 6 bases, with 18 bases left between them. Germline values: CDR1 SEHNR, CDR2 FQNEAQ (reference sequence). CDR3 DNA sequence: TGTGCCAGCAGCCGGATGGAGACTGTGTTGGATACGCAGTATTTT. Translated, it gives CASSRMETVLDTQYF.

The chain uses TRBV19 and TRBJ1-2, with D unresolved. The germline CDR1 and CDR2 sequences are LNHDA and SQIVND (reference sequence). Trimming removed 3 bases from V and 6 bases from J, with 5 bases in between. The CDR3 extends over 11 amino acids. The CDR3 DNA sequence: TGTGCCAGTAGTATTGGAGATGGCTACACCTTC. It codes for CASSIGDGYTF.

The CDR3 DNA follows: TGTGCCAGCAGTGGTCCCCCAGGGGTGGACACTGAAGCTTTCTTT. Its translation: CASSGPPGVDTEAFF. V gene TRBV25-1 combines with J gene TRBJ1-1, with D perhaps TRBD1 (6 bases). The V end was cut by 4 bases, the J end by 3 bases, with 15 bases between. Germline V gene lookup returns CDR1 MGHDK and CDR2 SYGVNS. This CDR3 is built from 15 residues.

This clone was observed once. The rearrangement joins TRBV9 to TRBJ1-1; a possible D gene is TRBD1 (6 bases). The germline CDR1 and CDR2 sequences are SGDLS and YYNGEE. V was pared by 0 bases and J by 1 base, with 13 bases between. The CDR3 totals 16 residues. The CDR3: CASSVATQGGNTEAFF. The CDR3, as DNA: TGTGCCAGCAGCGTAGCAACCCAAGGGGGGAACACTGAAGCTTTCTTT.